The text below deals with one T cell receptor (beta chain). This entry belongs to a study of blood T cell repertoires in COVID-19. For the study at large: Sites across the United States, Italy and Spain contributed samples from acute and convalescent COVID-19.

Using immunoSEQ multiplex PCR, the repertoire was profiled, and TCRdb retains in-frame clones only, with some absent. The sample shows roughly 50,000 clones, around 92% of them seen only once. The V and J ends lost 3 bases and 2 bases, in that order; junction bases with no gene match: 9. The germline CDR1 and CDR2 sequences are SGHRS and YFSETQ. The CDR3 extends over 16 amino acids. The sample consisted of peripheral blood. The V and J genes are TRBV5-1 and TRBJ2-3, with 7 positions matching TRBD2. The receptor comes from a human donor in a cohort sampled during active COVID-19. The CDR3, as DNA: TGCGCCAGCAGCTCTTTAGCGGGCTACTACACAGATACGCAGTATTTT. As protein: CASSSLAGYYTDTQYF.